The 20 T cell receptor beta chains listed next were all sequenced from one sample in a study of STAT3 mutations in large granular lymphocyte leukemia. Study findings and constraints: In T-cell large granular lymphocyte leukemia, about half of patients showed multiple immunodominant subclonotypes.

Antigens for these TCRs are unknown. The method was immunoSEQ multiplex PCR; TCRdb's version includes in-frame clones alone and lacks a portion of them. This sample has approximately 10,000 clones, with 54% found just once. The sequencing input was peripheral blood mononuclear cells. The receptor source for this set is a boy under 18 with T-cell large granular lymphocyte leukemia. Some clones in this sample may be carry-over from other donors' samples.

The genes are TRBV18 and TRBJ2-7, with 10 bases that match TRBD2. J was trimmed by 6 bases and V by 3 bases; bases with no gene match: 11. Germline CDR1 is KGHSH and CDR2 is LQKENI. This CDR3 comprises 16 residues. CDR3 sequence: CASSPVPLAGAGEQYF. CDR3 bases: TGTGCCAGCTCACCGGTACCCCTAGCGGGAGCGGGCGAGCAGTACTTC.

The CDR3 nucleotides read TGTGCCAGCAGCCGATTCCTAGCGGGGGGCCAAGAGACCCAGTACTTC. Its protein product is CASSRFLAGGQETQYF. The chain carries TRBV7-2 and TRBJ2-5; TRBD2 agrees at 11 bases. This CDR3 is 16 amino acids long. V trimming: 5 bases; J trimming: 1 base; junction bases outside the gene matches: 6. The V gene's germline CDR1 is SGHTA and CDR2 FQGNSA.

The chain uses TRBV7-3 and TRBJ2-7, with 8 bases that match TRBD2. Germline CDR1 and CDR2: SGHTA and FQGTGA. The junction had 7 bases not matched to a gene; V was cut back by 7 bases and J by 2 bases. The length of the CDR3 is 14 residues. Here the CDR3 DNA reads TGTGCCAGCACCAGACTAGCGATGACCTACGAGCAGTACTTC. It codes for CASTRLAMTYEQYF.

The CDR3 here is CASSVRGTYEQYF. CDR3 nucleotide sequence: TGTGCCAGCAGCGTCAGGGGTACCTACGAGCAGTACTTC. The chain carries TRBV7-9 and TRBJ2-7; perhaps TRBD1 as D (6 bases). The germline CDR1 and CDR2 sequences are SEHNR and FQNEAQ (reference sequence). This CDR3 spans 13 amino acids. V was trimmed by 5 bases and J by 2 bases, leaving 10 bases between them.

The chain recombines TRBV9 with TRBJ1-2, with D perhaps TRBD1 (6 bases). The CDR3 spans 12 residues. Trimming left V 3 bases short and J 8 bases short, with 11 bases between. Per germline, CDR1 SGDLS and CDR2 YYNGEE. The CDR3 region has the DNA TGTGCCAGCAGCGCAGGGGTTAGCGGCTACACCTTC. Its translation: CASSAGVSGYTF. The full variable domain, in which reference TRBV9 and TRBJ1-2 provide the parts outside the CDR3, is DSGVTQTPKHLITATGQRVTLRCSPRSGDLSVYWYQQSLDQGLQFLIQYYNGEERAKGNILERFSAQQFPDLHSELNLSSLELGDSALYFCASSAGVSGYTFGSGTRLTVV.

This clone was counted only a few times. This chain connects TRBV18 to TRBJ1-6; 7 bases map to TRBD1. Germline V gene sequence: CDR1 KGHSH, CDR2 LQKENI. This CDR3 has 15 residues. J gave up 9 bases and V 3 bases, and 8 bases lay outside the gene matches. The CDR3 is CASSPSGTVVSPLHF. DNA of the CDR3: TGTGCCAGCTCACCTTCCGGGACAGTGGTTTCACCCCTCCACTTT.

The chain links TRBV5-6 to TRBJ2-5, with D possibly being TRBD1 or TRBD2 (5 bases each). Germline-derived CDR1 and CDR2 are SGHDT and YYEEEE. The ends were cut back, 4 bases at V and 2 bases at J, with 12 bases in the middle. The CDR3 has 14 amino acids. The CDR3, as DNA: TGTGCCAGCAGCCGGGAAGGGGATCAAGAGACCCAGTACTTC. Residues: CASSREGDQETQYF. Variable domain in full (rest from reference TRBV5-6 and TRBJ2-5): DAGVTQSPTHLIKTRGQQVTLRCSPKSGHDTVSWYQQALGQGPQFIFQYYEEEERQRGNFPDRFSGHQFPNYSSELNVNALLLGDSALYLCASSREGDQETQYFGPGTRLLVL.

This clone was counted only a few times. An end of the junction differs from the germline gene, which may be a read error. The chain uses TRBV29-1 and TRBJ1-1; TRBD1 matches 8 bases. Germline assignment: CDR1 SQVTM and CDR2 ANQGSEA. This CDR3 has 14 residues. Here the CDR3 reads CSGESGTGRTEAFF. CDR3 coding DNA: TGCAGCGGTGAATCCGGGACAGGTAGGACTGAAGCTTTCTTT.

The J gene is TRBJ1-2, the V gene TRBV6-5; a weak D match, TRBD1 (5 bases). CDR3 length: 15 amino acids. Looked up from germline, CDR1 is MNHEY and CDR2 is SVGAGI. Trimming took 0 bases from V and 0 from J, leaving 8 bases between them. CDR3 coding DNA: TGTGCCAGCAGTTACTCCGGGACTTCTAACTATGGCTACACCTTC. It translates to CASSYSGTSNYGYTF.

Only a few counts were recorded for this clone. The chain recombines TRBV5-1 with TRBJ2-5; D may be TRBD2 (5 bases). There are 12 residues in the CDR3. V shed 4 bases and J shed 5 bases, with 9 bases lying between them. Germline loops: CDR1 SGHRS, CDR2 YFSETQ. In DNA form, the CDR3 reads TGCGCCAGCAGCCCCACGGGGGAGACCCAGTACTTC. It encodes CASSPTGETQYF.

The chain links TRBV9 to TRBJ1-2; TRBD1 is a possible D gene (6 bases). Looked up from germline, CDR1 is SGDLS and CDR2 is YYNGEE. The CDR3 runs 15 residues. Deletions cut 4 bases from V and 4 bases from J, with 17 bases between. CDR3 region: CASSPSGGGGYGYTF. CDR3 in DNA: TGTGCCAGCAGCCCAAGTGGGGGCGGGGGCTATGGCTACACCTTC.

The J gene is TRBJ2-7, the V gene TRBV19; the D is unclear. This CDR3 region has 15 residues. Germline V gene data show CDR1 as LNHDA and CDR2 as SQIVND (reference sequence). Deletions cut 9 bases from V and 2 bases from J, with 20 bases between. Here the CDR3 DNA reads TGTGCCAGCTCTAATGGGCTAGTTGTGCCCTACGAGCAGTACTTC. This encodes CASSNGLVVPYEQYF. The variable domain in full, completed from reference TRBV19 and TRBJ2-7, reads DGGITQSPKYLFRKEGQNVTLSCEQNLNHDAMYWYRQDPGQGLRLIYYSQIVNDFQKGDIAEGYSVSREKKESFPLTVTSAQKNPTAFYLCASSNGLVVPYEQYFGPGTRLTVT.

The chain links TRBV5-6 to TRBJ2-1; 12 bases are shared with TRBD2. Germline V gives CDR1 SGHDT, CDR2 YYEEEE. V gave up 4 bases and J gave up 0 bases; unmatched junction bases: 5. The CDR3 length is 17 residues. The CDR3 region has the DNA TGTGCCAGCAGCGGAGGACTAGCGGGGAGCTCCTACAATGAGCAGTTCTTC. It specifies CASSGGLAGSSYNEQFF.

The chain joins TRBV5-1 to TRBJ1-4, with D maybe TRBD1 (6 bases). V lost 1 base and J lost 6, with 13 bases in between. Per the germline V gene, CDR1 is SGHRS and CDR2 is YFSETQ. The CDR3 contains 15 residues. CDR3 sequence reads: CASSLLGRGDEKLFF. The CDR3 DNA sequence: TGCGCCAGCAGCTTGTTGGGCAGGGGTGATGAAAAACTGTTTTTT.

This sequence joins TRBV5-1 and TRBJ2-3, with 8 positions matching TRBD1. V gave up 4 bases and J gave up 8 bases; unmatched junction bases: 9. CDR1 and CDR2 from the germline V gene are SGHRS and YFSETQ. The CDR3 extends over 14 amino acids. CDR3 sequence (DNA): TGCGCCAGCAGCCTGGACAGGGATTTCGGTACGCAGTATTTT. Translation gives CASSLDRDFGTQYF.

The chain uses TRBV7-9 and TRBJ2-4; D unclear. The CDR3 has 14 residues. Trimming left V 2 bases short and J 5 bases short, with 10 bases between. Germline V gene lookup returns CDR1 SEHNR and CDR2 FQNEAQ (reference sequence). The CDR3 DNA sequence: TGTGCCAGCAGCTTACCGACAAGAGAAAACATTCAGTACTTC. Its translation: CASSLPTRENIQYF.

This chain joins TRBV5-8 and TRBJ2-7; 7 bases align to TRBD1. The germline CDR1 and CDR2 sequences are SGHTS and YDEGEE. The J segment lost 12 bases and the V segment lost 2 bases, leaving 8 bases of the junction unmatched. This CDR3 has 12 amino acids. The CDR3 coding sequence is TGTGCCAGCAGCTTACCGGGACAGAAGCCGTACTTC. Protein: CASSLPGQKPYF.

This clone was recorded a few times. The chain employs TRBV29-1 and TRBJ2-3; 8 nucleotides agree with TRBD2. CDR1 is SQVTM and CDR2 is ANQGSEA in the germline V gene. After removal of 7 bases from V and 0 bases from J, the junction contained 12 bases not matched to a gene. The CDR3 sequence is 16 residues long. The CDR3 DNA is TGCAGCGCCGAGGGTCTAGCGGGTTCTAGCACAGATACGCAGTATTTT. Amino acid sequence: CSAEGLAGSSTDTQYF.

The chain employs TRBV5-4 and TRBJ1-2, with D possibly TRBD1 on 6 matching bases. Trimming cost V 2 bases and J 4 bases, with 12 bases left between them. CDR1 is SGHNT and CDR2 is YYREEE in the germline V gene (reference sequence). The CDR3 runs 14 residues. CDR3 DNA sequence: TGTGCCAGCAGCTTTGGGGGGCAGGGCTATGGCTACACCTTC. This codes for CASSFGGQGYGYTF.

The chain couples TRBV29-1 to TRBJ2-7; 8 nucleotides line up with TRBD1. This CDR3 region has 13 residues. The V gene's germline CDR1 is SQVTM and CDR2 ANQGSEA. The ends lost 5 bases at V and 3 bases at J; junction bases unmatched: 6. The CDR3 region has the DNA TGCAGCGTTTCAGGACAGGGACACTACGAGCAGTACTTC. Protein sequence: CSVSGQGHYEQYF.